Below, 25 T cell receptor beta chains from the same sample are listed, as sequenced in a study of cytomegalovirus exposure and HLA in healthy donors. The PCR contained 60 Vbeta and 13 Jbeta primers. The protocol was immunoSEQ multiplex PCR, while the TCRdb copy is restricted to in-frame clones and leaves out a portion. The sample yields approximately 220,000 clones, 75% to 85% seen once. Sequencing was done on a sample of PBMCs. These receptor sequences come from a girl between 10 and 17 years old in good health and CMV-seronegative.

The chain has TRBV29-1 and TRBJ2-3; a possible D gene is TRBD1 (6 bases). CDR1 and CDR2 from the germline V gene are SQVTM and ANQGSEA. With 2 bases removed from V and 7 bases from J, the gap between germline ends came to 10 bases. The CDR3 covers 12 residues. This chain's CDR3 is CSVEPRGYTQYF. DNA of the CDR3: TGCAGCGTTGAACCAAGGGGGTATACGCAGTATTTT.

CDR3 sequence reads: CASSFQGQAGELFF. The CDR3 region has the DNA TGCGCCAGCAGCTTCCAGGGTCAGGCCGGGGAGCTGTTTTTT. The J gene is TRBJ2-2, the V gene TRBV5-1, with a weak D call TRBD1 (5 bases). Trimming shortened V by 2 bases and J by 6 bases, and 11 bases separated the two germline ends. The CDR3 runs to 14 residues. Germline V gene sequence: CDR1 SGHRS, CDR2 YFSETQ.

The V call is TRBV4-1, the J call TRBJ1-5; no reliable D call. Trimming removed 0 bases at V and 3 bases at J, with 6 bases between. Germline CDR1 and CDR2: MGHRA and YSYEKL. The CDR3 extends over 14 amino acids. CDR3 residues: CASSQDRSNQPQHF. The DNA for the CDR3 is TGCGCCAGCAGCCAAGATCGGTCCAATCAGCCCCAGCATTTT.

CDR3 nucleotides: TGTGCCAGCAGCTCAACAGGGGGCGCCCGGGAGACCCAGTACTTC. It yields the protein CASSSTGGARETQYF. The chain joins TRBV5-4 to TRBJ2-5; 9 nucleotides line up with TRBD1. This CDR3 is built from 15 residues. The ends lost 3 bases at V and 5 bases at J; junction bases unmatched: 8. Germline V gives CDR1 SGHNT, CDR2 YYREEE (reference sequence).

The count of this clone is one. V usage is TRBV15 and J usage is TRBJ2-3; D is possibly TRBD2 (6 bases). In germline, CDR1 is LNHNV, CDR2 YYDKDF (reference sequence). The ends were cut back, 1 base at V and 0 bases at J, with 11 bases in the middle. The CDR3 runs to 16 residues. The chain's CDR3 is CATSRGDSHSTDTQYF. CDR3 bases: TGTGCCACCAGCAGAGGGGACTCACATAGCACAGATACGCAGTATTTT.

The chain carries TRBV28 and TRBJ2-3; 11 bases line up with TRBD2. The CDR3 consists of 16 residues. The junction had 11 bases not matched to a gene; V was cut back by 10 bases and J by 2 bases. Germline V gene data show CDR1 as MDHEN and CDR2 as SYDVKM. CDR3 bases: TGTGCCACCGCTAGGACTAGCGGGCCTTACACAGATACGCAGTATTTT. The encoded protein is CATARTSGPYTDTQYF.

The chain employs TRBV2 and TRBJ1-1; D is perhaps TRBD1 (5 bases). V was pared by 7 bases and J by 6 bases, with 18 bases between. This CDR3 region has 14 residues. The germline V gene has CDR1 SNHLY and CDR2 FYNNEI. CDR3 in amino acids: CASTPRGGAPEAFF. The DNA of the CDR3 is TGTGCCAGCACCCCGCGGGGAGGGGCTCCTGAAGCTTTCTTT.

The chain recombines TRBV9 with TRBJ1-3, with D maybe TRBD1 (5 bases). Trimming took off 3 bases at V and 6 bases at J, with 10 bases between the two ends. The CDR3 runs to 13 residues. The germline V gene has CDR1 SGDLS and CDR2 YYNGEE. CDR3 sequence (DNA): TGTGCCAGCAGCGGAGGGACTATAAACACCATATATTTT. This sequence encodes CASSGGTINTIYF.

V is TRBV19 and J is TRBJ1-1; the D is unclear. The CDR3 covers 12 residues. The V and J ends lost 8 bases and 7 bases respectively, with 14 bases between them. CDR1 and CDR2 (germline): LNHDA, SQIVND (reference sequence). The CDR3 DNA reads as TGTGCCAGTCGTCGCGGTGGAAATGAAGCTTTCTTT. This gives the protein CASRRGGNEAFF.

This CDR3 is CASHKTDYNSPLHF. Here the CDR3 DNA reads TGTGCCAGCCACAAAACCGACTATAATTCACCCCTCCACTTT. J is TRBJ1-6 and V is TRBV6-6; D is unclear. CDR3 length equals 14 residues. The V end lost 8 bases, the J end lost 3 bases, and 11 bases lay between the germline ends. CDR1 and CDR2 from the germline V gene are MNHNY and SVGAGI (reference sequence).

The chain recombines TRBV5-1 with TRBJ2-3, with 10 bases lining up with TRBD2. Unmatched junction bases numbered 5, after V lost 2 bases and J lost 2 bases. The germline V gene has CDR1 SGHRS and CDR2 YFSETQ. The CDR3 consists of 16 residues. In DNA, the CDR3 is TGCGCCAGCAGCTTCTTTAGCGGGGGGAACACAGATACGCAGTATTTT. Protein product: CASSFFSGGNTDTQYF.

This clone was seen just once. The rearrangement links TRBV7-2 to TRBJ1-4, with 7 bases aligning to TRBD1. Germline CDR1 and CDR2: SGHTA and FQGNSA. The CDR3 contains 17 residues. J lost 7 bases, V lost 5 bases, and 16 bases had no gene match. The CDR3 spells CASSPGPRDRVGEKLFF. CDR3 DNA sequence: TGTGCCAGCAGCCCCGGTCCCCGGGACAGAGTAGGTGAAAAACTGTTTTTT.

V usage is TRBV2 and J usage is TRBJ2-5; a weak D match, TRBD1 (5 bases). The J call may be in error: the DNA end matches TRBJ2-7 better. CDR3 length: 14 amino acids. Germline V CDR1 and CDR2: SNHLY, FYNNEI. CDR3 residues: CASSDPGGRGEQYF. In DNA form, the CDR3 reads TGTGCCAGCAGTGACCCGGGCGGTAGGGGCGAGCAGTACTTC.

The chain links TRBV6-5 to TRBJ2-7, with D possibly TRBD1 on 6 matching bases. CDR1 is MNHEY, CDR2 SVGAGI, per germline. V dropped 2 bases and J dropped 3 bases, with 14 bases sitting between them. The CDR3 extends over 15 amino acids. Here the CDR3 reads CASSYGRTENYEQYF. CDR3 DNA sequence: TGTGCCAGCAGTTACGGCCGGACAGAAAACTACGAGCAGTACTTC.

As DNA, the CDR3 is TGTGCCACCACCTTAGCGGGGGGGCCCTACGAGCAGTACTTC. Amino acids: CATTLAGGPYEQYF. The chain joins TRBV15 to TRBJ2-7; 11 nucleotides match TRBD2. Germline assignment: CDR1 LNHNV and CDR2 YYDKDF (reference sequence). CDR3 length: 14 amino acids. J lost 2 bases, V lost 7 bases, and 4 bases had no gene match.

This sequence joins TRBV11-3 and TRBJ2-1, with 11 positions matching TRBD2. Germline V lookup: CDR1 SGHNT, CDR2 YENEEA. This CDR3 contains 18 residues. J lost 0 bases, V lost 0 bases, and 4 bases had no gene match. The CDR3 coding sequence is TGTGCCAGCAGCTTAGAATTACTAGCGGGAGCCTCCTACAATGAGCAGTTCTTC. It yields the protein CASSLELLAGASYNEQFF.

The chain links TRBV18 to TRBJ1-4; D unclear. This CDR3 region has 14 residues. Trimming shortened V by 3 bases and J by 0 bases, and 5 bases separated the two germline ends. Germline V gene sequence: CDR1 KGHSH, CDR2 LQKENI. CDR3 residues: CASSPRATNEKLFF. The DNA for the CDR3 is TGTGCCAGCTCACCCCGGGCAACTAATGAAAAACTGTTTTTT.

The chain carries TRBV7-8 and TRBJ1-2; 9 nucleotides line up with TRBD1. Germline loops: CDR1 SGHVS, CDR2 FQNEAQ. The ends lost 2 bases at V and 3 bases at J; junction bases unmatched: 7. This CDR3 contains 16 residues. The CDR3 spells CASSLPDGTGYYGYTF. In DNA form, the CDR3 reads TGTGCCAGCAGCTTACCCGACGGGACAGGGTACTATGGCTACACCTTC.

The chain couples TRBV28 to TRBJ1-2, with 10 nucleotides matching TRBD1. The trim removed 7 bases at V and 7 bases at J, leaving 9 bases unmatched. The CDR3 totals 14 residues. Germline lookup yields CDR1 MDHEN and CDR2 SYDVKM. In DNA, the CDR3 is TGTGCCAGCACGTTGGGACAGGGGAATGGTGGCTACACCTTC. Protein: CASTLGQGNGGYTF.

This clone appeared a few times. The chain uses TRBV4-3 and TRBJ2-1; D perhaps matches TRBD1 (5 bases). V shed 0 bases and J shed 2 bases, with 11 bases lying between them. CDR1 LGHNA and CDR2 YSLEER come from the germline V gene. The length of the CDR3 is 16 residues. CDR3 sequence (DNA): TGCGCCAGCAGCCAAGATGGAACAGGCCCCTACAATGAGCAGTTCTTC. It specifies CASSQDGTGPYNEQFF.

This chain uses TRBV6-6 with TRBJ2-5, with D hard to call. The J call may not be correct, given that the DNA end is closer to TRBJ2-7. The CDR3 sequence is 10 residues long. Germline CDR1 MNHNY, CDR2 SVGAGI (reference sequence). CDR3 sequence: CASSDYEQYF. For the CDR3, the DNA is TGTGCCAGCAGCGACTACGAGCAGTACTTC.

The chain has TRBV5-1 and TRBJ2-3; 7 bases match TRBD1. Germline lookup yields CDR1 SGHRS and CDR2 YFSETQ. Germline trimming cut 0 bases from V and 1 base from J; bases unmatched to any gene: 2. This CDR3 is built from 15 residues. CDR3 bases: TGCGCCAGCAGCTTGGGACAGGGACGCACAGATACGCAGTATTTT. Its protein product is CASSLGQGRTDTQYF. The full variable domain, in which reference TRBV5-1 and TRBJ2-3 provide the parts outside the CDR3, is KAGVTQTPRYLIKTRGQQVTLSCSPISGHRSVSWYQQTPGQGLQFLFEYFSETQRNKGNFPGRFSGRQFSNSRSEMNVSTLELGDSALYLCASSLGQGRTDTQYFGPGTRLTVL.

This chain joins TRBV7-9 and TRBJ1-2; 7 nucleotides agree with TRBD1. The junction had 14 bases not matched to a gene; V was cut back by 5 bases and J by 8 bases. The germline V gene has CDR1 SEHNR and CDR2 FQNEAQ (reference sequence). The CDR3 covers 15 residues. CDR3 DNA: TGTGCCAGCAGCCCGGGACAGTATAAGACTATGGGCTACACCTTC. Translated, it gives CASSPGQYKTMGYTF.

Details on this clone: Other DNA sequences from this sample encode an identical CDR3 as well. J is TRBJ2-3 and V is TRBV7-9, with D hard to call. The CDR3 totals 12 residues. Germline CDR1 reads SEHNR; CDR2 reads FQNEAQ (reference sequence). V shed 3 bases and J shed 3 bases, with 4 bases lying between them. CDR3 nucleotide sequence: TGTGCCAGCAGCTTTTATACAGATACGCAGTATTTT. The encoded protein is CASSFYTDTQYF.

Regarding this clone: This specimen includes other DNA sequences encoding the same CDR3. This chain uses TRBV6-6 with TRBJ1-5; D remains unclear. Trimming removed 6 bases at V and 5 bases at J, with 5 bases between. This CDR3 has 11 amino acids. The germline gives CDR1 MNHNY, CDR2 SVGAGI (reference sequence). The CDR3 nucleotides read TGTGCCAGCAGGGGCGATCAGCCCCAGCATTTT. Amino acids: CASRGDQPQHF.